This passage covers 6 T cell receptor beta chains from one sample sequenced in a study of tumor and adjacent non-tumor tissue in lung cancer. Three rounds of nested PCR, following a modified ARM-PCR protocol, produced the TCRbeta library. TCRdb called the multiplex PCR reads again in MiXCR, with one record for every CDR3 protein. The data hold 70,000 to 90,000 distinct CDR3 sequences, with 65% to 75% observed a single time. No cell sorting was done before RNA was extracted from the tissue. More than 3 cm separated this lung sample from the edge of the tumor. The source material was distant non-tumor lung tissue. The receptors originated from a woman between 45 and 60 years old with non-small cell lung cancer.

This clonotype has a count of ten or more. The genes are TRBV12-3 or TRBV12-4 and TRBJ1-5; D not certain. The ends were cut back, 7 bases at V and 3 bases at J, with 10 bases in the middle. The CDR3 totals 13 residues. The CDR3 loop reads CASTSGANQPQHF. CDR3 in DNA: TGTGCCAGCACTTCAGGCGCCAATCAGCCCCAGCATTTT.

As regards this clonotype: One end of the junction is discordant with germline, which a read error may explain. V is TRBV12-3 or TRBV12-4 and J is TRBJ2-2, with TRBD2 identical over 9 bases. CDR3 size: 18 residues. CDR3 nucleotides: TGTGCCAGCACCACCGGGACTAGCTCTTTCTTGTCCCCCGGGGAGCTCTTTTTT. Residues: CASTTGTSSFLSPGELFF.

V usage is TRBV5-1 and J usage is TRBJ2-7; D unresolved. The CDR3 has 12 amino acids. Germline CDR1 and CDR2: SGHRS and YFSETQ. Trimming took off 1 base at V and 4 bases at J, with 6 bases between the two ends. In DNA, the CDR3 is TGCGCCAGCAGCTTGCCAGAATACGAGCAGTACTTC. It translates to CASSLPEYEQYF.

About this clonotype: A much more abundant neighbour one base away suggests this may be a read error. The chain is built from TRBV4-3 and TRBJ2-5; 8 bases fit TRBD1. CDR1 LGHNA and CDR2 YSLEER come from the germline V gene. This CDR3 is 16 amino acids long. The CDR3 nucleotides are TGCTCCAGCAGCCAAGGTTCAAGACAGGGGCAAGAGACCCAGTACTTC. Translation gives CSSSQGSRQGQETQYF.

Concerning this clonotype itself: Sequence at one end of the junction differs from germline and may be a read error. V gene TRBV4-1 combines with J gene TRBJ1-1; D may be TRBD1 (6 bases). In germline, CDR1 is MGHRA, CDR2 YSYEKL. CDR3 length equals 16 residues. CDR3 sequence reads: CATSQNLYRVGTEALF. The CDR3 DNA sequence: TGCGCCACCAGCCAAAATCTCTACAGGGTCGGCACTGAAGCTTTATTT.

V and J are TRBV5-4 and TRBJ2-2; TRBD2 agrees at 10 bases. The CDR3 totals 14 residues. Germline loops: CDR1 SGHNT, CDR2 YYREEE (reference sequence). In DNA, the CDR3 is TGTGTCGGCAGCTTGACTAGCGGGACCGGGGAGCTGTTTTTT. It codes for CVGSLTSGTGELFF.